Listed below are T cell receptor beta chains from one sample, sequenced in a study of cytomegalovirus exposure and HLA in healthy donors. Sequencing was performed with immunoSEQ multiplex PCR; in TCRdb, only in-frame clones are kept and a portion is missing. The table records over 110,000 clones, 70% to 85% of them present only once. The sequencing input was PBMCs. All receptors derive from a male donor in good health and CMV-seronegative. Both conserved end residues are part of each CDR3. Fields, in order: V gene, clone size, D gene, J gene, CDR3 protein, CDR3 DNA. The D gene is left open where the match is weak. Size tells how often a clone was seen (once, few, many) or the class of an expanded clone, and some rows leave it out.

>TRBV18|.|.|TRBJ1-1
CASSPGEVTEAFF
TGTGCCAGCTCACCCGGGGAAGTCACTGAAGCTTTCTTT
>TRBV7-9|.|.|TRBJ2-7
CASSPKGGTDYEQYF
TGTGCCAGCAGCCCCAAAGGAGGGACAGACTACGAGCAGTACTTC
>TRBV7-9|.|.|TRBJ1-3
CASSLLPSGNTIYF
TGTGCCAGCAGCCTATTACCTTCTGGAAACACCATATATTTT
>TRBV19|.|.|TRBJ1-5
CASSIVRGTLINQPQHF
TGTGCCAGTAGTATAGTTAGGGGGACATTAATCAATCAGCCCCAGCATTTT
>TRBV13|once|.|TRBJ2-7
CASSLTPYEQYF
TGTGCCAGCAGCCTGACACCCTACGAGCAGTACTTC
>TRBV7-3|.|.|TRBJ1-5
CASSLNRYQPQHF
TGTGCCAGCAGCTTAAACAGGTACCAGCCCCAGCATTTT
>TRBV19|.|TRBD2|TRBJ2-3
CASKVTGGPTADTQYF
TGTGCCAGTAAGGTAACGGGAGGGCCGACGGCAGATACGCAGTATTTT
>TRBV29-1|.|TRBD1|TRBJ1-4
CSAAPGQGFEKLFF
TGCAGCGCGGCTCCGGGACAGGGGTTTGAAAAACTGTTTTTT
>TRBV11-2|.|.|TRBJ2-7
CASSTAQANEQYF
TGTGCCAGCAGTACGGCACAGGCCAACGAGCAGTACTTC
>TRBV9|.|.|TRBJ2-5
CASSATDTMQETQYF
TGTGCCAGCAGCGCCACCGACACGATGCAAGAGACCCAGTACTTC
>TRBV28|.|.|TRBJ2-3
CASKSPGAGGTDTQYF
TGTGCCAGCAAATCCCCGGGAGCCGGGGGCACAGATACGCAGTATTTT
>TRBV6-1|once|.|TRBJ2-2
CASRGRLETGELFF
TGTGCCAGCAGGGGACGACTAGAGACCGGGGAGCTGTTTTTT
>TRBV18|.|TRBD1|TRBJ2-3
CASSPEGTEPLGTQYF
TGTGCCAGCTCACCCGAAGGGACAGAGCCTCTCGGTACGCAGTATTTT
>TRBV7-7|.|.|TRBJ2-1
CASSLRGVNNEQFF
TGTGCCAGCAGCTTAAGAGGCGTCAATAATGAGCAGTTCTTC
>TRBV10-3|.|TRBD1|TRBJ1-5
CAISEGQGNQPQHF
TGTGCCATCAGTGAAGGACAGGGGAATCAGCCCCAGCATTTT
>TRBV5-1|once|TRBD2|TRBJ2-5
CASTAEGRVQETQYF
TGCGCCAGCACCGCCGAGGGGAGGGTTCAAGAGACCCAGTACTTC
>TRBV6-6|.|.|TRBJ2-5
CASSWGAMQETQYF
TGTGCCAGCAGTTGGGGAGCGATGCAAGAGACCCAGTACTTC
>TRBV14|.|.|TRBJ1-1
CASSLRQGGEAFF
TGTGCCAGCAGCCTCCGGCAGGGAGGTGAAGCTTTCTTT
>TRBV5-6|.|TRBD1|TRBJ2-7
CASSKTGLSYEQYF
TGTGCCAGCAGCAAGACAGGGCTCTCCTACGAGCAGTACTTC
>TRBV30|.|.|TRBJ2-5
CAWSQEVRETQYF
TGTGCCTGGAGCCAGGAGGTGAGGGAGACCCAGTACTTC
>TRBV7-9|few|.|TRBJ2-7
CASSLGQSSDEQYF
TGTGCCAGCAGCCTCGGACAGTCGAGCGACGAGCAGTACTTC
>TRBV19|few|.|TRBJ2-2
CASSIDLKVPGELFF
TGTGCCAGTAGTATAGATCTAAAAGTCCCCGGGGAGCTGTTTTTT
>TRBV5-6|.|TRBD2|TRBJ2-5
CASSSGSSGWYQETQYF
TGTGCCAGCAGCTCCGGAAGTAGCGGGTGGTACCAAGAGACCCAGTACTTC
>TRBV4-3|.|TRBD2|TRBJ2-1
CASSQRAGIRNEQFF
TGCGCCAGCAGTCAAAGAGCGGGAATTAGAAATGAGCAGTTCTTC
>TRBV6-6|.|.|TRBJ1-2
CASSYEKGPQGYTF
TGTGCCAGCAGTTACGAAAAGGGGCCCCAGGGCTACACCTTC
>TRBV5-5|.|.|TRBJ2-7
CASSLGGYEQYF
TGTGCCAGCAGCTTGGGAGGGTACGAGCAGTACTTC
>TRBV28|.|.|TRBJ1-3
CASTLGGSGNTIYF
TGTGCCAGCACTCTGGGAGGGTCTGGAAACACCATATATTTT
>TRBV5-4|.|.|TRBJ2-6
CASSWGTFSGANVLTF
TGTGCCAGCAGCTGGGGGACTTTCTCTGGGGCCAACGTCCTGACTTTC
>TRBV7-9|.|.|TRBJ1-1
CASSGRGGDRSEAFF
TGTGCCAGCAGCGGGAGGGGAGGGGACCGATCTGAAGCTTTCTTT
>TRBV9|.|.|TRBJ2-1
CASSRSGYNEQFF
TGTGCCAGCAGCCGTAGCGGCTACAATGAGCAGTTCTTC
>TRBV29-1|.|.|TRBJ1-2
CSVDTGRNYGYTF
TGCAGCGTTGACACAGGGCGTAACTATGGCTACACCTTC
>TRBV7-9|.|.|TRBJ1-1
CASSSNAMNTEAFF
TGTGCCAGCAGCTCGAATGCTATGAACACTGAAGCTTTCTTT
>TRBV5-1|once|TRBD1|TRBJ2-2
CASSLITGGDTGELFF
TGCGCCAGCAGCCTGATAACAGGGGGCGACACCGGGGAGCTGTTTTTT
>TRBV7-2|once|.|TRBJ2-1
CASSSFQGGNEQFF
TGTGCCAGCAGCTCTTTCCAGGGGGGCAATGAGCAGTTCTTC
>TRBV13|.|.|TRBJ1-1
CASSPDSSDTEAFF
TGTGCCAGCAGCCCCGACTCTTCGGACACTGAAGCTTTCTTT
>TRBV11-2|once|.|TRBJ1-1
CASSLTGNTEAFF
TGTGCCAGCAGCTTGACAGGGAACACTGAAGCTTTCTTT
>TRBV7-2|few|TRBD1|TRBJ2-5
CASSRDRGLRETQYF
TGTGCCAGCAGCCGGGACAGGGGGCTTCGGGAGACCCAGTACTTC
>TRBV10-1|.|.|TRBJ2-2
CASSDGQTNTGELFF
TGCGCCAGCAGTGACGGACAGACGAACACCGGGGAGCTGTTTTTT
>TRBV7-8|.|.|TRBJ2-3
CASSFPTLGGYTDTQYF
TGTGCCAGCAGCTTCCCGACGTTAGGGGGTTACACAGATACGCAGTATTTT
>TRBV5-1|.|TRBD2|TRBJ2-2
CASSLASGREMFDGELFF
TGCGCCAGCAGCTTGGCTTCTGGGCGGGAGATGTTTGACGGGGAGCTGTTTTTT
>TRBV6-4|.|TRBD2|TRBJ2-1
CASSDEPSGGYNEQFF
TGTGCCAGCAGTGACGAGCCTAGCGGGGGCTACAATGAGCAGTTCTTC
>TRBV19|.|TRBD1|TRBJ2-1
CASSIGGGHNEQFF
TGTGCCAGTAGTATAGGAGGGGGCCACAATGAGCAGTTCTTC
>TRBV6-6|.|TRBD2|TRBJ2-7
CASRRLAVSDEQYF
TGTGCCAGCAGGCGGCTAGCGGTGTCGGACGAGCAGTACTTC
>TRBV7-9|.|.|TRBJ2-5
CASSLGSGAFEETQYF
TGTGCCAGCAGCTTAGGTAGTGGGGCTTTCGAAGAGACCCAGTACTTC
>TRBV5-1|.|TRBD2|TRBJ2-7
CASSETSGIPYEQYF
TGCGCCAGCAGCGAAACTAGCGGGATTCCCTACGAGCAGTACTTC
>TRBV9|once|TRBD1|TRBJ1-1
CASSVGDRATEAFF
TGTGCCAGCAGCGTAGGGGACAGGGCCACTGAAGCTTTCTTT
>TRBV27|.|.|TRBJ2-7
CASSPQAGGTYEQYF
TGTGCCAGCAGTCCGCAAGCGGGTGGTACCTACGAGCAGTACTTC
>TRBV5-4|.|.|TRBJ2-5
CASSPRAAGEQYF
TGTGCCAGCAGCCCGAGGGCGGCCGGAGAGCAGTACTTC
>TRBV4-3|.|.|TRBJ1-2
CASSQDVGIQGNGYTF
TGCGCCAGCAGCCAAGATGTCGGGATTCAGGGGAATGGCTACACCTTC
>TRBV28|.|.|TRBJ2-7
CASGWQGNSYEQYF
TGTGCCAGCGGATGGCAGGGGAACTCCTACGAGCAGTACTTC
>TRBV29-1|.|TRBD2|TRBJ2-7
CSVGPSGRVHEQYF
TGCAGCGTGGGACCTAGCGGGAGGGTCCACGAGCAGTACTTC
>TRBV27|.|.|TRBJ2-2
CASIPLGNTGELFF
TGTGCCAGCATTCCTCTCGGGAACACCGGGGAGCTGTTTTTT
>TRBV6-5|.|TRBD2|TRBJ2-5
CASGTAGGETQYF
TGTGCCAGCGGCACAGCGGGAGGCGAGACCCAGTACTTC
>TRBV29-1|once|.|TRBJ2-5
CSVARGWETQYF
TGCAGCGTAGCCAGGGGATGGGAGACCCAGTACTTC
>TRBV6-1|.|.|TRBJ2-4
CASRRSRGGNIQYF
TGTGCCAGCAGGAGATCCAGGGGAGGGAACATTCAGTACTTC
>TRBV28|.|.|TRBJ1-4
CASSPSGHLNEKLFF
TGTGCCAGCAGTCCCAGTGGACACCTTAATGAAAAACTGTTTTTT
>TRBV28|.|TRBD2|TRBJ2-7
CASSLGGGPIYEQYF
TGTGCCAGCAGCCTCGGGGGAGGGCCTATCTACGAGCAGTACTTC